This TCR beta chain was observed in a study of T cells in Graves' hyperthyroidism and ophthalmopathy. On the study more broadly: Staff took peripheral blood when the initial diagnosis was made, before any treatment began.

TCR beta CDR3 region amplification was performed from RNA transcripts. In the first-round RT-PCR of the TCR CDR3, the HTBI primer set was used. One entry per CDR3 protein results from TCRdb running MiXCR on the multiplex PCR reads. In the table there are about 590,000 distinct CDR3 sequences, 13% to 15% of which are singletons. General study points: A model of 13 V-J pairs discriminated ophthalmopathy from stable hyperthyroidism.

Germline CDR1 MNHEY, CDR2 SVGAGI. This CDR3 comprises 15 residues. V shed 4 bases and J 4 bases; nucleotides not matched to a gene: 7. A note on this clonotype: Its cognate antigen is unknown.

Uncontrolled infection, other autoimmune disease, pregnancy or lactation led to exclusion. This rearrangement joins TRBV6-5 to TRBJ1-2, with 9 positions matching TRBD1. The material sequenced was blood. This receptor was obtained from a woman aged 18-35 years with Graves' ophthalmopathy. CDR3 in amino acids: CASSWGQGAGYGYTF. The CDR3 nucleotides read TGTGCCAGCAGTTGGGGACAGGGAGCAGGCTATGGCTACACCTTC.